The subject of this entry is one T cell receptor (beta chain). The data derive from a study of T cell responses to AZD1222 COVID-19 vaccine. Libraries were prepared by immunoSEQ multiplex PCR; TCRdb keeps only in-frame clonotypes and omits some of them. The sample lists about 120,000 clones; roughly nine tenths were seen once. Germline V gives CDR1 LGHNA, CDR2 YNFKEQ. The CDR3 runs to 15 residues. V was pared by 0 bases and J by 6 bases, with 6 bases of the junction left unmatched. The sample consisted of peripheral blood, taken on day 0 of AZD1222 vaccination. This TCR derives from an adult in good health. The chain joins TRBV4-2 to TRBJ2-7; TRBD2 agrees at 9 bases. CDR3 protein: CASSQDPGTSPEQYF. CDR3 DNA: TGTGCCAGCAGCCAAGACCCCGGGACTAGCCCCGAGCAGTACTTC.